This T cell receptor beta chain was sequenced for a study of human T cells and chemical hapten exposure. The time point here: patch test 2, 6 weeks after DPC sensitization. The treatment here: therapeutic diphenylcyclopropenone sensitization with weekly scalp DPC. In its sample, this clonotype was seen a few times. V trimming: 3 bases; J trimming: 5 bases; junction bases outside the gene matches: 5. Per the germline V gene, CDR1 is SGDLS and CDR2 is YYNGEE. The CDR3 sequence is 15 residues long. The study's library attached unique molecular identifiers to single cDNA molecules. MiXCR, run by TCRdb on the RACE reads, gives a single entry per CDR3 protein. This sample carries hundreds of thousands of distinct CDR3 sequences, roughly 6% of them seen once, and the ten largest clones take around 5.6%.

V and J are TRBV9 and TRBJ2-3, with 11 bases lining up with TRBD2. Material: whole blood, obtained in connection with sensitization to the hapten diphenylcyclopropenone (DPC). This sequence originates from a woman between 18 and 30 years old with alopecia areata. Some clones in this sample may be carry-over from other donors' samples. The CDR3 DNA sequence: TGTGCCAGCAGCGCTAGCGGGGGGACCTTAGATACGCAGTATTTT. Its translation is CASSASGGTLDTQYF.